The following is a TCR beta chain sequence with its context. Its target is not known. The data originate from a study of cytomegalovirus exposure and HLA in healthy donors. Study-level results: Listed as cytomegalovirus-associated were 150 or so TCR beta chains. The tendency of first-cohort TCR clusters to co-occur in the 120 or so validation repertoires emerged from a later analysis.

From germline, CDR1 is SGDLS and CDR2 YYNGEE. The V end was cut by 3 bases, the J end by 0 bases, with 18 bases between. The CDR3 consists of 18 residues. Libraries were prepared by immunoSEQ multiplex PCR; TCRdb keeps only in-frame clonotypes and omits some of them. The table records 200,000 or so clones, 83% of them present only once. The chain links TRBV9 to TRBJ2-2; D may match TRBD1 or TRBD2 (5 bases each). The receptor's source is a woman younger than 35 in good health and CMV-seronegative. Source material: PBMCs. CDR3 loop: CASSAPGRSVANTGELFF. The CDR3 nucleotides are TGTGCCAGCAGCGCCCCGGGACGCTCGGTAGCGAACACCGGGGAGCTGTTTTTT.